This entry features one T cell receptor beta chain sequence. Germline loops: CDR1 SGHAT, CDR2 FQDESV (reference sequence). Trimming at V came to 4 bases and at J to 5 bases, leaving 4 bases not matched to a gene. The CDR3 is 14 residues long. 60 Vbeta and 13 Jbeta primers were used in PCR. Sequenced by immunoSEQ multiplex PCR; TCRdb stores in-frame clones only, minus some. The table has 150,000 or so clones, roughly 80% seen once. The data were obtained in a study of cytomegalovirus exposure and HLA in healthy donors. The clonotype was recovered from a male donor in good health and CMV-seropositive. The genes are TRBV11-1 and TRBJ1-4, with 7 bases fitting TRBD1. Sequencing was performed on PBMCs. CDR3: CASSWTGGNEKLFF. The CDR3, as DNA: TGTGCCAGCAGCTGGACAGGAGGAAATGAAAAACTGTTTTTT.